Below are 21 T cell receptor beta chains sequenced from a single sample in a study of CD8+CD57+ T cells in acquired aplastic anemia. The study profiled TCR beta VDJ and CDR3 using genomic DNA as template. TCRdb passed the reads through MiXCR, listing each CDR3 protein once. The table has about 130,000 distinct CDR3 sequences, around 48% seen once. The sample consisted of sorted CD4+, CD8+, or CD8+CD57+ T cells (not recorded which) from PBMCs. Receptor source: a human donor in good health, serving as a control.

This clonotype was counted many times. The chain joins TRBV19 to TRBJ2-7; TRBD1 matches at 10 bases. Germline assignment: CDR1 LNHDA and CDR2 SQIVND (reference sequence). The V segment lost 3 bases and the J segment 3 bases; nucleotides outside the gene matches: 2. This CDR3 contains 14 residues. In nucleotides, the CDR3 is TGTGCCAGTAGTATGGGACAGGGGTACTACGAGCAGTACTTC. As protein: CASSMGQGYYEQYF.

This clonotype has ten or more counts. V and J are TRBV20-1 and TRBJ1-2; D perhaps matches TRBD1 (6 bases). CDR1 is DFQATT and CDR2 is SNEGSKA in the germline V gene (reference sequence). The CDR3 loop spans 14 amino acids. The V gene lost 6 bases and the J gene lost 2 bases, with 16 bases spanning the gap. Here the CDR3 DNA reads TGCAGTGCCCCACCCGGGACAACGAACTATGGCTACACCTTC. Its protein is CSAPPGTTNYGYTF.

This clonotype appeared many times. This sequence joins TRBV11-2 and TRBJ1-6, with TRBD1 matching 9 bases. Looked up from germline, CDR1 is SGHAT and CDR2 is FQNNGV. The CDR3 has 18 residues. Trimming at V came to 2 bases and at J to 0 bases, leaving 5 bases not matched to a gene. The CDR3 region has the DNA TGTGCCAGCAGCTTAATACAGGGGGCCATCTCCTATAATTCACCCCTCCACTTT. This encodes CASSLIQGAISYNSPLHF.

This clonotype was counted a few times. This may stem from a read error, because a much larger clone lies one nucleotide away. V gene TRBV6-5 combines with J gene TRBJ1-6; D remains unclear. CDR1 is MNHEY, CDR2 SVGAGI, per germline. The CDR3 length is 16 residues. The CDR3 nucleotides read TGTGCCAGCCGTTACGATCTGGGCAGAAGATATTCACCCCTCCACTTT. Amino acids: CASRYDLGRRYSPLHF.

This clonotype came up many times. This sequence joins TRBV10-3 and TRBJ2-3, with 10 bases fitting TRBD2. The ends lost 8 bases at V and 4 bases at J; junction bases unmatched: 6. From germline, CDR1 is ENHRY and CDR2 SYGVKD. This CDR3 region has 14 residues. CDR3 DNA: TGTGCCATCCAGCGGGGGGGGGGCGCAGATACGCAGTATTTT. Protein product: CAIQRGGGADTQYF.

The J gene is TRBJ1-1, the V gene TRBV2, with a tentative D call TRBD1 (5 bases). Trimming shortened V by 5 bases and J by 0 bases, and 13 bases separated the two germline ends. This CDR3 region has 15 residues. Germline V lookup: CDR1 SNHLY, CDR2 FYNNEI. CDR3 bases: TGTGCCAGCAGTCGCCCGGGGACCTTGAACACTGAAGCTTTCTTT. It yields the protein CASSRPGTLNTEAFF.

The V gene is TRBV3-1, the J gene TRBJ2-2; 15 bases fit TRBD2. V lost 4 bases to trimming and J lost 6 bases; unmatched junction nucleotides: 12. CDR3 length: 19 residues. The germline gives CDR1 LGHDT, CDR2 YNNKEL (reference sequence). The CDR3 is CASSPRTSGGAQVAGELFF. DNA of the CDR3: TGTGCCAGCAGCCCTAGGACTAGCGGGGGGGCCCAGGTCGCCGGGGAGCTGTTTTTT. The whole variable domain, remainder taken from reference TRBV3-1 and TRBJ2-2, is DTAVSQTPKYLVTQMGNDKSIKCEQNLGHDTMYWYKQDSKKFLKIMFSYNNKELIINETVPNRFSPKSPDKAHLNLHINSLELGDSAVYFCASSPRTSGGAQVAGELFFGEGSRLTVL.

Comments on this clonotype: A junction boundary mismatches the germline segment, possibly from a read error. The V and J genes are TRBV10-3 and TRBJ1-4; D is unresolved. Germline assignment: CDR1 ENHRY and CDR2 SYGVKD. The CDR3 consists of 14 residues. CDR3 bases: TGTGCCAGCAGTGACGACGGGAATAGTGAAAAACTGTTTTTT. Its translation is CASSDDGNSEKLFF.

The chain couples TRBV20-1 to TRBJ2-1, with D hard to call. The V gene's germline CDR1 is DFQATT and CDR2 SNEGSKA (reference sequence). V lost 1 base to trimming and J lost 0 bases, with 7 bases between them. The CDR3 is made up of 14 amino acids. CDR3 DNA: TGCAGTGCTAGAGGTCAGTCCTCCTACAATGAGCAGTTCTTC. Encoded protein: CSARGQSSYNEQFF.

This clonotype was seen at least ten times. This sequence joins TRBV19 and TRBJ2-1; 16 nucleotides agree with TRBD2. CDR1 and CDR2 (germline): LNHDA, SQIVND (reference sequence). V dropped 5 bases and J dropped 4; count of bases not matched to a gene: 2. The CDR3 length is 16 residues. As DNA, the CDR3 is TGTGCCAGTAGTTCGGGACTAGCGGGGGGGTACAATGAGCAGTTCTTC. It translates to CASSSGLAGGYNEQFF.

The genes are TRBV6-4 and TRBJ1-2; possible D gene TRBD1, 5 bases. Germline CDR1 is MRHNA and CDR2 is SNTAGT. The germline V and J ends were trimmed by 2 bases and 13 bases, with 17 bases remaining between them. The CDR3 totals 13 residues. The CDR3 region has the DNA TGTGCCAGCAGTGACCATAAATCGGGGGGAATCACCTTC. Protein product: CASSDHKSGGITF.

This clonotype came up many times. The chain recombines TRBV7-9 with TRBJ2-3, with a weak D call TRBD2 (5 bases). The CDR3 runs 13 residues. The ends were cut back, 2 bases at V and 4 bases at J, with 7 bases in the middle. CDR1 SEHNR and CDR2 FQNEAQ come from the germline V gene (reference sequence). The CDR3 nucleotides are TGTGCCAGCAGCTTACGGAGGTCAGATACGCAGTATTTT. It encodes CASSLRRSDTQYF.

Regarding this clonotype: One end of the junction is discordant with germline, which a read error may explain. The chain uses TRBV11-1 and TRBJ2-1; 10 bases map to TRBD1. From germline, CDR1 is SGHAT and CDR2 FQDESV (reference sequence). The CDR3 has 15 residues. For the CDR3, the DNA is TGTGCCAGCAACCCGGGACAGGGGACCTACAATGAGCAGCTCTTC. Its protein is CASNPGQGTYNEQLF.

The V and J genes are TRBV29-1 and TRBJ1-5; D uncertain. The CDR3 length is 13 residues. V shed 8 bases and J shed 0 bases, with 11 bases lying between them. Per the germline V gene, CDR1 is SQVTM and CDR2 is ANQGSEA. In DNA form, the CDR3 reads TGCAGCCATGACACGTTTAGCAATCAGCCCCAGCATTTT. Translated: CSHDTFSNQPQHF. Using reference TRBV29-1 and TRBJ1-5 for the parts outside the CDR3, the full variable domain is SAVISQKPSRDICQRGTSLTIQCQVDSQVTMMFWYRQQPGQSLTLIATANQGSEATYESGFVIDKFPISRPNLTFSTLTVSNMSPEDSSIYLCSHDTFSNQPQHFGDGTRLSIL.

About this clonotype itself: At one end, the junction sequence differs from germline, possibly due to a read error. This chain uses TRBV2 with TRBJ2-3, with D uncertain. Germline loops: CDR1 SNHLY, CDR2 FYNNEI. The CDR3 totals 13 residues. CDR3 sequence reads: CAGSLLDPDTQYF. In DNA, the CDR3 is TGTGCCGGCAGCTTGTTAGACCCAGATACGCAGTATTTT.

The chain recombines TRBV10-3 with TRBJ2-7; 7 bases fit TRBD2. This CDR3 contains 12 residues. CDR1 ENHRY and CDR2 SYGVKD come from the germline V gene. V shed 6 bases, J shed 5 bases, and the junction held 4 bases outside the gene matches. Here the CDR3 DNA reads TGTGCCATCAGGCATCGGGAGGACGAGCAGTACTTC. Protein product: CAIRHREDEQYF.

V is TRBV13 and J is TRBJ1-2; 9 nucleotides match TRBD1. Germline CDR1 and CDR2: PRHDT and FYEKMQ (reference sequence). V lost 5 bases and J lost 6; bases outside the gene matches: 4. The CDR3 runs 13 residues. For the CDR3, the DNA is TGTGCCAGCAGCCCGAGACAGGGGGATGGCTACACCTTC. Its protein product is CASSPRQGDGYTF.

This clonotype was recorded many times. The V and J genes are TRBV9 and TRBJ1-3, with a tentative D call TRBD1 (6 bases). The ends were cut back, 3 bases at V and 0 bases at J, with 10 bases in the middle. The CDR3 runs to 15 residues. Germline CDR1 reads SGDLS; CDR2 reads YYNGEE. This CDR3 is CASSAGDNSGNTIYF. The DNA for the CDR3 is TGTGCCAGCAGCGCAGGGGACAACTCTGGAAACACCATATATTTT. The whole variable domain, filled in from reference TRBV9 and TRBJ1-3, reads DSGVTQTPKHLITATGQRVTLRCSPRSGDLSVYWYQQSLDQGLQFLIQYYNGEERAKGNILERFSAQQFPDLHSELNLSSLELGDSALYFCASSAGDNSGNTIYFGEGSWLTVV.

This clonotype was picked up many times. The chain links TRBV14 to TRBJ2-2; 7 nucleotides match TRBD1. Germline-derived CDR1 and CDR2 are SGHDN and FVKESK. This CDR3 has 15 residues. The J segment lost 4 bases and the V segment lost 6 bases, leaving 8 bases of the junction unmatched. This CDR3 reads CASRQGQISTGELFF. CDR3 DNA sequence: TGTGCCAGCAGGCAGGGACAGATTTCCACCGGGGAGCTGTTTTTT. The variable domain in full, with the rest retrieved from reference TRBV14 and TRBJ2-2, is EAGVTQFPSHSVIEKGQTVTLRCDPISGHDNLYWYRRVMGKEIKFLLHFVKESKQDESGMPNNRFLAERTGGTYSTLKVQPAELEDSGVYFCASRQGQISTGELFFGEGSRLTVL.

Ten or more counts support this clonotype. CDR3 residues: CASRTRRGSDSGNTIYF. CDR3 nucleotide sequence: TGTGCCAGTAGGACTAGGAGGGGATCAGACTCTGGAAACACCATATATTTT. This chain links TRBV19 with TRBJ1-3; maybe TRBD1 (5 bases). Trimming removed 6 bases at V and 0 bases at J, with 18 bases between. Germline-derived CDR1 and CDR2 are LNHDA and SQIVND (reference sequence). This CDR3 comprises 17 residues.

V usage is TRBV7-9 and J usage is TRBJ1-2; 10 bases line up with TRBD1. The CDR3 covers 15 residues. Looked up from germline, CDR1 is SEHNR and CDR2 is FQNEAQ (reference sequence). V shed 6 bases, J shed 7 bases, and the junction held 11 bases outside the gene matches. The CDR3 protein is CASSSSTGGKVGYTF. The CDR3 nucleotides read TGTGCCAGCAGTTCATCGACAGGGGGCAAGGTTGGCTACACCTTC. The full variable domain, with the rest looked up from reference TRBV7-9 and TRBJ1-2, is DTGVSQNPRHKITKRGQNVTFRCDPISEHNRLYWYRQTLGQGPEFLTYFQNEAQLEKSRLLSDRFSAERPKGSFSTLEIQRTEQGDSAMYLCASSSSTGGKVGYTFGSGTRLTVV.